One and the same sample provided the 5 T cell receptor beta chains below, sequenced in a study of cytomegalovirus exposure and HLA in healthy donors (dated by TCRdb to about 2017). Library construction relied on the immunoSEQ multiplex PCR assay. The multiplex PCR relied on a mix of 60 forward primers for TCR Vbeta segments and 13 reverse primers for TCR Jbeta segments. This immuneACCESS table, as held by TCRdb, lists in-frame sequences with V and J called but not all clones. Of the missing ones, under half trace to an unresolved V gene in checked studies; the others have no known cause. The table of this sample itemizes around 74,000 clones. The leading ten clones occupy approximately 4.2% of the sample. Material for sequencing was PBMCs. The receptors stem from a man aged 25 to 40 in good health and CMV-seronegative.

The chain links TRBV7-6 to TRBJ2-7; the D is unclear. The V end lost 5 bases, the J end lost 5 bases, and 10 bases lay between the germline ends. This CDR3 region has 12 residues. The germline V gene encodes CDR1 SGHVS and CDR2 FNYEAQ. This chain's CDR3 is CASSLDWNEQYF. The CDR3 DNA is TGTGCCAGCAGCCTCGACTGGAACGAGCAGTACTTC. The full variable domain, with the rest looked up from reference TRBV7-6 and TRBJ2-7, is GAGVSQSPRYKVTKRGQDVALRCDPISGHVSLYWYRQALGQGPEFLTYFNYEAQQDKSGLPNDRFSAERPEGSISTLTIQRTEQRDSAMYRCASSLDWNEQYFGPGTRLTVT.

V and J are TRBV18 and TRBJ2-7; D is perhaps TRBD1 (6 bases). This CDR3 spans 15 amino acids. The V gene's germline CDR1 is KGHSH and CDR2 LQKENI. With 6 bases removed from V and 2 bases from J, the gap between germline ends came to 17 bases. The CDR3 protein is CASSPFRDITYEQYF. The CDR3 DNA reads as TGTGCCAGCTCGCCTTTTCGGGACATTACCTACGAGCAGTACTTC.

The chain couples TRBV2 to TRBJ2-6; possibly TRBD1 for D (6 bases). The germline CDR1 and CDR2 sequences are SNHLY and FYNNEI. The ends were cut back, 2 bases at V and 4 bases at J, with 12 bases in the middle. The CDR3 covers 16 residues. The CDR3: CASSELQGTGANVLTF. Written as DNA, the CDR3 is TGTGCCAGCAGTGAACTACAGGGTACAGGGGCCAACGTCCTGACTTTC.

V usage is TRBV7-2 and J usage is TRBJ2-7; TRBD2 agrees at 11 bases. Germline V lookup: CDR1 SGHTA, CDR2 FQGNSA. The ends lost 2 bases at V and 12 bases at J; junction bases unmatched: 3. The CDR3 runs to 12 residues. CDR3 residues: CASSLRTSGRYF. The CDR3 DNA sequence: TGTGCCAGCAGCTTACGGACTAGCGGGCGGTACTTC.

The chain combines TRBV28 with TRBJ1-6; TRBD1 is a possible D gene (6 bases). This CDR3 is built from 12 residues. Germline values: CDR1 MDHEN, CDR2 SYDVKM. V was shortened by 11 bases and J by 7 bases, with 12 bases between the two germline ends. In DNA form, the CDR3 reads TGTGCCGTAAAGGGGGGGAATTCACCCCTCCACTTT. Translated: CAVKGGNSPLHF. The full variable domain, in which reference TRBV28 and TRBJ1-6 provide the parts outside the CDR3, is DVKVTQSSRYLVKRTGEKVFLECVQDMDHENMFWYRQDPGLGLRLIYFSYDVKMKEKGDIPEGYSVSREKKERFSLILESASTNQTSMYLCAVKGGNSPLHFGNGTRLTVT.